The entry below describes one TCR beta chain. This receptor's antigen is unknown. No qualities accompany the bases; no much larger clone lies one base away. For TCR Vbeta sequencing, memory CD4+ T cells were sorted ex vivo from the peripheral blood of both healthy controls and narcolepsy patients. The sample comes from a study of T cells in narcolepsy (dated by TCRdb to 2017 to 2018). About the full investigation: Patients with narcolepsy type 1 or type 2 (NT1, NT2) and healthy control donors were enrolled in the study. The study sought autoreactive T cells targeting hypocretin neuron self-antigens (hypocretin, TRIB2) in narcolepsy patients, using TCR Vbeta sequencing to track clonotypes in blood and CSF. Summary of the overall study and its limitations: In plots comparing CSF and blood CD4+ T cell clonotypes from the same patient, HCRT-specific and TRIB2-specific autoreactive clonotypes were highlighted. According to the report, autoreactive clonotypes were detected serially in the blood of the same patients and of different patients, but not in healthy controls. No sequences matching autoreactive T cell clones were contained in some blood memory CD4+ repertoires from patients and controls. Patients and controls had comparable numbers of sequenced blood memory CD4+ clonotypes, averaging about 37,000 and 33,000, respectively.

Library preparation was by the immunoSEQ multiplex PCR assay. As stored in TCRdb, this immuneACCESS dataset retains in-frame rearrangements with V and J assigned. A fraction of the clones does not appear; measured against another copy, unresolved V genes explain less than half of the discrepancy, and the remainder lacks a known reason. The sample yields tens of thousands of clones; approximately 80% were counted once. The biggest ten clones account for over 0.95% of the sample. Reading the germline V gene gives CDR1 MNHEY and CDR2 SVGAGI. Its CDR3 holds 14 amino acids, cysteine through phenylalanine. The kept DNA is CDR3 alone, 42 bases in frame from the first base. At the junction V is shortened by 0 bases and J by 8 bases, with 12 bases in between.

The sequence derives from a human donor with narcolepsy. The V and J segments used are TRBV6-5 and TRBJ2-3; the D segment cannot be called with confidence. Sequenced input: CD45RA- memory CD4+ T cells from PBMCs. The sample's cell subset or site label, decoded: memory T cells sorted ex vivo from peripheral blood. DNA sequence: TGTGCCAGCAGTTACTCGAAGGGCCTGGGTACGCAGTATTTT. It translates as CASSYSKGLGTQYF.